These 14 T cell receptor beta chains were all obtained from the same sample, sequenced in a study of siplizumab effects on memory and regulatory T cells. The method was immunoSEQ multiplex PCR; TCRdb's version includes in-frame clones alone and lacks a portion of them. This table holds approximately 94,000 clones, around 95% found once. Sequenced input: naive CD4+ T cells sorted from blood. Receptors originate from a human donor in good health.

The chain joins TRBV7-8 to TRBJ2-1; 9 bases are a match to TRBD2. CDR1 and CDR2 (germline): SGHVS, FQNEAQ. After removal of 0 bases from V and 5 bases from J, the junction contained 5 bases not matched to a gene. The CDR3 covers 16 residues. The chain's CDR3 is CASSLASGGGDNEQFF. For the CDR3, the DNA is TGTGCCAGCAGCTTAGCTAGCGGGGGCGGGGACAATGAGCAGTTCTTC.

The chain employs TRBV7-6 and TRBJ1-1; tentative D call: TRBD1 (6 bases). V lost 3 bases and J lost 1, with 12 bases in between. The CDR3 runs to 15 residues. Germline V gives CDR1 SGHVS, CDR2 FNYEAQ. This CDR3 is CASSFSGVPNTEAFF. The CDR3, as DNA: TGTGCCAGCAGCTTCTCAGGGGTTCCGAACACTGAAGCTTTCTTT.

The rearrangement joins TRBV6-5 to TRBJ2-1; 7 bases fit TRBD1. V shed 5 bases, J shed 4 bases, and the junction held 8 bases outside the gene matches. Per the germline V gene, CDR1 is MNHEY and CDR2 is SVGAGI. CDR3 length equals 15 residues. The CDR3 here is CASSRTGTAYNEQFF. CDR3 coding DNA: TGTGCCAGCAGTCGAACCGGGACAGCATACAATGAGCAGTTCTTC.

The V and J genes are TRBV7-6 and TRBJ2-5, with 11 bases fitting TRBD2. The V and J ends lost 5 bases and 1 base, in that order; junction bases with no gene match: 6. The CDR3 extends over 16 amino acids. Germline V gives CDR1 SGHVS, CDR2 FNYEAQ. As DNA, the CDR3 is TGTGCCAGCAGCATTCGACTAGCGGGGACCCAAGAGACCCAGTACTTC. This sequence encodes CASSIRLAGTQETQYF.

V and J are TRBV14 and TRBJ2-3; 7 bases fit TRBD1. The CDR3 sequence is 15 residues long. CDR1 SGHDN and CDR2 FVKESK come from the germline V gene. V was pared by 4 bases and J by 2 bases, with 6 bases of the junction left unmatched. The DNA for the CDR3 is TGTGCCAGCAGCCTAGGGGGCACAGTCACAGATACGCAGTATTTT. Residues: CASSLGGTVTDTQYF.

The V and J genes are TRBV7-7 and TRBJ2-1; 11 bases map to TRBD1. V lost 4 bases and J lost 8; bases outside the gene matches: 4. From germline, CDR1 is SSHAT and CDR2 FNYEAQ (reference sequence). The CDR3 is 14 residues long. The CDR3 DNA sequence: TGTGCCAGCAGCTCGCGGACAGGGGGCCATGAGCAGTTCTTC. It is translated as CASSSRTGGHEQFF.

CDR3 nucleotide sequence: TGCGCCAGCAGCCAAGTACCGGGTTCTAAAGAGACCCAGTACTTC. This sequence encodes CASSQVPGSKETQYF. This chain links TRBV4-3 with TRBJ2-5, with D unresolved. CDR3 length equals 15 residues. Trimming stripped 1 base from V and 3 bases from J, with 12 bases between. The germline gives CDR1 LGHNA, CDR2 YSLEER.

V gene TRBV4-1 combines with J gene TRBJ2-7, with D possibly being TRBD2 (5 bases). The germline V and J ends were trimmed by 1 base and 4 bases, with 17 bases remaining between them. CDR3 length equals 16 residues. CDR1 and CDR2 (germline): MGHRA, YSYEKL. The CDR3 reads CASSQAPVGRLYEQYF. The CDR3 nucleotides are TGCGCCAGCAGCCAAGCCCCAGTAGGGCGACTATACGAGCAGTACTTC.

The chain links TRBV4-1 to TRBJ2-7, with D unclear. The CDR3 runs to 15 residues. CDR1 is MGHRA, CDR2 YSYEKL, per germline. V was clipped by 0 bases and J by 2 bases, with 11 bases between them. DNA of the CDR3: TGCGCCAGCAGCCAAGATCGAAGCAGCCCCTACGAGCAGTACTTC. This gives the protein CASSQDRSSPYEQYF.

CDR3 region: CASSQDWERSNQPQHF. For the CDR3, the DNA is TGCGCCAGCAGCCAAGATTGGGAAAGATCGAATCAGCCCCAGCATTTT. The chain uses TRBV4-3 and TRBJ1-5; D remains ambiguous. V was pared by 0 bases and J by 4 bases, with 13 bases between. The V gene's germline CDR1 is LGHNA and CDR2 YSLEER. CDR3 length: 16 residues.

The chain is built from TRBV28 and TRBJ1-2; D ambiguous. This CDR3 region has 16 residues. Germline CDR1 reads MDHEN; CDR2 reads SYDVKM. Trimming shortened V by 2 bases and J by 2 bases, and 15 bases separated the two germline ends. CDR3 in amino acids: CASSLPRAEGNYGYTF. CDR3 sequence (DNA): TGTGCCAGCAGTTTACCCCGGGCCGAGGGAAACTATGGCTACACCTTC.

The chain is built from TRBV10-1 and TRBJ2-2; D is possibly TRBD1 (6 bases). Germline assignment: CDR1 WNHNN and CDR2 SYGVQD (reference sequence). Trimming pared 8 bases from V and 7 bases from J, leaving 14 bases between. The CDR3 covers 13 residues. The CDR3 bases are TGCGCCAGCCGTCAGGGGTCCTACGGGGAGCTGTTTTTT. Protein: CASRQGSYGELFF.

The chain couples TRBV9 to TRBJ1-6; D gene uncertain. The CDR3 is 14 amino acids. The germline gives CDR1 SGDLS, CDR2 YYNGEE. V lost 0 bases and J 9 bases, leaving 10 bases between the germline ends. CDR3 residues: CASSVVDEGSPLHF. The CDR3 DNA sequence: TGTGCCAGCAGCGTAGTGGATGAGGGTTCACCCCTCCACTTT.

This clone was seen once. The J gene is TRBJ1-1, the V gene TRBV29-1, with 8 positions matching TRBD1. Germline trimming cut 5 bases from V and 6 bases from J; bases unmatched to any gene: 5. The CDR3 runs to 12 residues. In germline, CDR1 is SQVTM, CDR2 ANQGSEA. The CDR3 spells CSVTTGGAEAFF. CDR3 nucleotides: TGCAGCGTTACAACAGGGGGGGCTGAAGCTTTCTTT.